This T cell receptor (beta chain) was obtained from a study of CD8 T cells in ankylosing spondylitis. The CDR3 has 15 amino acids. Looked up from germline, CDR1 is DFQATT and CDR2 is SNEGSKA (reference sequence). V lost 6 bases to trimming and J lost 1 base, with 15 bases between them. TCRdb called the 5' RACE reads again in MiXCR, with one record for every CDR3 protein. The repertoire includes approximately 350,000 distinct CDR3 sequences, approximately 22% of them detected once, and around 12% sits in the top ten. The chain uses TRBV20-1 and TRBJ2-2; the D is unclear. The origin of this receptor is a male donor with ankylosing spondylitis or in good health (not recorded which). The sequencing sample was made of blood, either unsorted or a sorted T cell fraction (not recorded which). CDR3 in amino acids: CSAPPRAMNTGELFF. CDR3 sequence (DNA): TGCAGTGCCCCGCCCAGAGCAATGAACACCGGGGAGCTGTTTTTT.